A single sample gave rise to the 29 T cell receptor beta chains below, sequenced in a study of blood T cell repertoires in COVID-19. Libraries were prepared by immunoSEQ multiplex PCR; TCRdb keeps only in-frame clonotypes and omits some of them. This table holds 70,000 to 95,000 clones, around 78% found once. Specimen: peripheral blood. Receptor source: a man in his fifties or sixties with COVID-19, enrolled during active disease.

The chain has TRBV3-1 (or the pseudogene TRBV3-2) and TRBJ2-7, with 8 bases matching TRBD1. The V and J ends lost 2 bases and 1 base, in that order; junction bases with no gene match: 7. Germline V gene lookup returns CDR1 LGHDT and CDR2 YNNKEL (reference sequence). The CDR3 consists of 16 residues. The CDR3 reads CASSQSDRVGSYEQYF. Written as DNA, the CDR3 is TGTGCCAGCAGCCAATCGGACAGGGTGGGGTCCTACGAGCAGTACTTC.

The chain recombines TRBV7-3 with TRBJ2-5; 9 positions agree with TRBD2. V shed 5 bases, J shed 4 bases, and the junction held 5 bases outside the gene matches. The CDR3 has 14 amino acids. Germline V gene data show CDR1 as SGHTA and CDR2 as FQGTGA. This CDR3 is CASSMAGGPETQYF. For the CDR3, the DNA is TGTGCCAGCAGCATGGCGGGGGGGCCAGAGACCCAGTACTTC.

This clone came up many times. The chain links TRBV15 to TRBJ1-2, with 10 bases that match TRBD1. This CDR3 is 15 amino acids long. Germline V gives CDR1 LNHNV, CDR2 YYDKDF (reference sequence). Trimming took 1 base from V and 14 from J; bases not matched to a gene: 13. The CDR3 protein is CATSRGPKNMDRGTF. Written as DNA, the CDR3 is TGTGCCACCAGCAGAGGCCCCAAGAACATGGACAGGGGGACCTTC.

The CDR3 is CASSLGGGQDTDTQYF. The CDR3 DNA sequence: TGTGCCAGCAGCTTAGGGGGGGGACAGGACACAGATACGCAGTATTTT. The chain carries TRBV11-2 and TRBJ2-3, with D possibly matching TRBD1 (8 bases). Trimming removed 1 base from V and 2 bases from J, with 13 bases in between. CDR3 length: 16 residues. CDR1 and CDR2 from the germline V gene are SGHAT and FQNNGV. The whole variable domain, remainder taken from reference TRBV11-2 and TRBJ2-3, is EAGVAQSPRYKIIEKRQSVAFWCNPISGHATLYWYQQILGQGPKLLIQFQNNGVVDDSQLPKDRFSAERLKGVDSTLKIQPAKLEDSAVYLCASSLGGGQDTDTQYFGPGTRLTVL.

This clone came up once. This chain joins TRBV29-1 and TRBJ1-2, with no clear D. V lost 0 bases and J 5 bases, leaving 16 bases between the germline ends. Germline CDR1 SQVTM, CDR2 ANQGSEA. The CDR3 totals 15 residues. The CDR3 coding sequence is TGCAGCGTTGAAGAGAGCGCTTTCCTCGGGTATGGCTACACCTTC. Protein product: CSVEESAFLGYGYTF.

V gene TRBV7-9 combines with J gene TRBJ2-7; D might be TRBD1 (6 bases). The CDR3 sequence is 11 residues long. Between the trimmed V and J ends, which lost 1 base and 12 bases, there was a span of 10 bases. In germline, CDR1 is SEHNR, CDR2 FQNEAQ (reference sequence). The CDR3, as DNA: TGTGCCAGCAGCTTAGGGCAGGGGTTGTACTTC. Protein sequence: CASSLGQGLYF.

The chain has TRBV5-1 and TRBJ1-1; D uncertain. This CDR3 has 13 amino acids. Germline V lookup: CDR1 SGHRS, CDR2 YFSETQ. The V and J ends lost 7 bases and 0 bases respectively, with 10 bases between them. The CDR3 protein is CASRKLVNTEAFF. The CDR3 DNA is TGCGCCAGCCGCAAACTAGTGAACACTGAAGCTTTCTTT.

This clone was counted once. The rearrangement links TRBV7-6 to TRBJ2-5, with a tentative D call TRBD1 (6 bases). The CDR3 spans 17 residues. From germline, CDR1 is SGHVS and CDR2 FNYEAQ. Between the trimmed V and J ends, which lost 4 bases and 2 bases, there was a span of 20 bases. CDR3: CASSSKREKRGQETQYF. CDR3 DNA sequence: TGTGCCAGCAGCTCAAAAAGGGAAAAAAGGGGGCAAGAGACCCAGTACTTC.

V gene TRBV5-1 combines with J gene TRBJ1-4, with TRBD1 matching 7 bases. The V and J ends lost 4 bases and 6 bases, in that order; junction bases with no gene match: 9. This CDR3 is 15 amino acids long. The germline V gene has CDR1 SGHRS and CDR2 YFSETQ. CDR3 sequence: CASSGRDRGDEKLFF. CDR3 DNA: TGCGCCAGCAGCGGCCGGGACAGAGGTGATGAAAAACTGTTTTTT.

The chain is built from TRBV5-1 and TRBJ2-3; TRBD2 aligns across 14 bases. CDR3 length: 16 amino acids. V was clipped by 4 bases and J by 8 bases; unmatched bases: 9. The germline V gene encodes CDR1 SGHRS and CDR2 YFSETQ. The DNA for the CDR3 is TGCGCCAGCAGCGGACTAGCGGGGGGCCCCTATGGTACGCAGTATTTT. This codes for CASSGLAGGPYGTQYF.

The J gene is TRBJ1-4, the V gene TRBV28; possibly TRBD1 for D (6 bases). Trimming left V 6 bases short and J 7 bases short, with 21 bases between. Germline V gene sequence: CDR1 MDHEN, CDR2 SYDVKM. The CDR3 consists of 16 residues. The CDR3 DNA sequence: TGTGCCAGCAGCTTTTCCCAAACAGGGTTGGGTGAAAAACTGTTTTTT. Its protein product is CASSFSQTGLGEKLFF.

This chain connects TRBV5-6 to TRBJ2-7; 12 bases align to TRBD1. The CDR3 has 14 residues. Germline CDR1 is SGHDT and CDR2 is YYEEEE. V lost 5 bases to trimming and J lost 6 bases; unmatched junction nucleotides: 6. Here the CDR3 DNA reads TGTGCCAGCAGGGGGACAGGGGGCTCGTTCGAGCAGTACTTC. It specifies CASRGTGGSFEQYF.

This chain links TRBV6-5 with TRBJ2-2; tentative D call: TRBD1 (5 bases). Germline V gene lookup returns CDR1 MNHEY and CDR2 SVGAGI. Trimming removed 4 bases from V and 5 bases from J, with 14 bases in between. The CDR3 covers 15 residues. For the CDR3, the DNA is TGTGCCAGCAGTTCAATCTTCAGGACAACCGGGGAGCTGTTTTTT. Protein sequence: CASSSIFRTTGELFF.

This clone showed up just a few times. The gene calls are TRBV27 and TRBJ1-5, with TRBD1 matching 7 bases. J lost 6 bases, V lost 6 bases, and 17 bases had no gene match. Germline V gives CDR1 MNHEY, CDR2 SMNVEV (reference sequence). The CDR3 spans 17 residues. For the CDR3, the DNA is TGTGCCAGCAGCTCCGGGGATAGGACAGGCTACGGTCAGCCCCAGCATTTT. It encodes CASSSGDRTGYGQPQHF.

The chain links TRBV20-1 to TRBJ1-6; D is possibly TRBD1 (6 bases). V dropped 3 bases and J dropped 9 bases, with 18 bases sitting between them. CDR3 length: 15 residues. The V gene's germline CDR1 is DFQATT and CDR2 SNEGSKA (reference sequence). CDR3 in DNA: TGCAGTGCTAGTTTACAAGGACAGAATAGTTCACCCCTCCACTTT. It translates to CSASLQGQNSSPLHF.

The J gene is TRBJ2-7, the V gene TRBV7-3, with D perhaps matching TRBD1 (5 bases). The V end was cut by 5 bases, the J end by 0 bases, with 11 bases between. Germline CDR1 reads SGHTA; CDR2 reads FQGTGA. CDR3 size: 14 residues. DNA of the CDR3: TGTGCCAGCAGCAAACCTAGGGGCTCCTACGAGCAGTACTTC. It translates to CASSKPRGSYEQYF.

The chain recombines TRBV12-3 or TRBV12-4 with TRBJ2-1; possible D gene TRBD1, 5 bases. The CDR3 contains 11 residues. Trimming took 1 base from V and 14 from J, leaving 9 bases between them. The CDR3 nucleotides are TGTGCCAGCAGTTTAGGACGCAGGGAGTTCTTC. It translates to CASSLGRREFF.

This sequence joins TRBV19 and TRBJ1-5; D may be TRBD1 (6 bases). The length of the CDR3 is 15 residues. The germline gives CDR1 LNHDA, CDR2 SQIVND (reference sequence). V lost 4 bases and J 1 base, leaving 11 bases between the germline ends. CDR3 DNA: TGTGCCAGTAGTAGGACGGGACAAAGCAATCAGCCCCAGCATTTT. Protein: CASSRTGQSNQPQHF.

Details on this clone: One junction end disagrees with the germline gene, perhaps due to a read error. The CDR3 spells CASSLDRVKTEAFF. CDR3 coding DNA: TGTGCCAGCAGTTTGGACAGGGTGAAGACTGAAGCTTTCTTT. V and J are TRBV6-5 and TRBJ1-1; 8 nucleotides line up with TRBD1. The CDR3 loop spans 14 amino acids. Germline CDR1 MNHEY, CDR2 SVGAGI.

V and J are TRBV5-6 and TRBJ1-2, with D possibly being TRBD1 (5 bases). Germline CDR1 is SGHDT and CDR2 is YYEEEE. This CDR3 has 14 residues. Deletions cut 2 bases from V and 2 bases from J, with 10 bases between. CDR3: CASSFVEGNYGYTF. CDR3 in DNA: TGTGCCAGCAGCTTCGTGGAGGGGAACTATGGCTACACCTTC. Full variable domain (remainder filled in from reference TRBV5-6 and TRBJ1-2): DAGVTQSPTHLIKTRGQQVTLRCSPKSGHDTVSWYQQALGQGPQFIFQYYEEEERQRGNFPDRFSGHQFPNYSSELNVNALLLGDSALYLCASSFVEGNYGYTFGSGTRLTVV.

This chain connects TRBV19 to TRBJ2-3; no definite D call. Trimming pared 4 bases from V and 2 bases from J, leaving 10 bases between. CDR1 and CDR2 from the germline V gene are LNHDA and SQIVND (reference sequence). The CDR3 is 14 amino acids. The DNA for the CDR3 is TGTGCCAGTAGTAGTCGAGACTTCACAGATACGCAGTATTTT. It specifies CASSSRDFTDTQYF.

The gene calls are TRBV3-1 (or the pseudogene TRBV3-2) and TRBJ2-1; D not resolved. With 0 bases removed from V and 7 bases from J, the gap between germline ends came to 7 bases. CDR1 is LGHDT, CDR2 YNNKEL, per germline (reference sequence). The CDR3 covers 13 residues. The CDR3 sequence is CASSQDLRNEQFF. In DNA form, the CDR3 reads TGTGCCAGCAGCCAAGATCTAAGAAATGAGCAGTTCTTC.

The genes are TRBV10-1 and TRBJ2-3, with TRBD2 matching over 9 bases. Germline V gene lookup returns CDR1 WNHNN and CDR2 SYGVQD (reference sequence). V shed 5 bases, J shed 2 bases, and the junction held 11 bases outside the gene matches. The CDR3 is made up of 17 amino acids. The CDR3 sequence is CASSNFGTSCATDTQYF. The CDR3, as DNA: TGCGCCAGCAGTAATTTTGGGACTAGCTGTGCCACAGATACGCAGTATTTT.

CDR3 amino acids: CASSYRHRGQATEAFF. In nucleotides, the CDR3 is TGTGCCAGCAGTTACAGACACAGGGGGCAGGCCACTGAAGCTTTCTTT. The chain has TRBV6-5 and TRBJ1-1; 9 bases map to TRBD1. From germline, CDR1 is MNHEY and CDR2 SVGAGI. The length of the CDR3 is 16 residues. Trimming removed 2 bases from V and 4 bases from J; junction bases left unmatched: 8.

The chain links TRBV7-2 to TRBJ2-1; TRBD2 matches at 11 bases. Germline CDR1 and CDR2: SGHTA and FQGNSA. CDR3 size: 15 residues. The V gene end was trimmed by 3 bases and the J gene end by 2 bases; junction bases not matched to a gene: 0. The CDR3: CASSFSGGAYNEQFF. Written as DNA, the CDR3 is TGTGCCAGCAGCTTTAGCGGGGGGGCCTACAATGAGCAGTTCTTC.

With regard to this clone: At one end the junction does not follow the germline gene, possibly because of a read error. CDR3 loop: CASSQDRLAGGKTQYF. Written as DNA, the CDR3 is TGTGCCAGCAGTCAAGACCGACTAGCGGGGGGGAAGACCCAGTACTTC. The gene calls are TRBV4-2 and TRBJ2-5, with 14 bases fitting TRBD2. This CDR3 contains 16 residues. Germline CDR1 is LGHNA and CDR2 is YNFKEQ.

The chain combines TRBV18 with TRBJ1-1, with D uncertain. V was cut by 3 bases and J by 0 bases, with 11 bases left in between. CDR1 KGHSH and CDR2 LQKENI come from the germline V gene. The CDR3 covers 15 residues. CDR3 sequence (DNA): TGTGCCAGCTCACCCGTTAAACTGATGAACACTGAAGCTTTCTTT. Translated, it gives CASSPVKLMNTEAFF.

This clone turned up a few times. The J gene is TRBJ2-7, the V gene TRBV30, with 9 bases that match TRBD2. V lost 3 bases, J lost 3 bases, and 9 bases stayed unmatched. From germline, CDR1 is GTSNPN and CDR2 SVGIG (reference sequence). The CDR3 consists of 15 residues. The DNA for the CDR3 is TGTGCCTGGAGGGGTAGTGGCGGGAGGGTCTACGAGCAGTACTTC. It specifies CAWRGSGGRVYEQYF.

The chain carries TRBV12-5 and TRBJ2-3; TRBD2 matches 12 bases. CDR1 and CDR2 (germline): LGHNT, FRNRAP. This CDR3 comprises 16 residues. J gave up 2 bases and V 7 bases, and 7 bases lay outside the gene matches. The CDR3 bases are TGTGCTAGTGCCCCGACTAGCGGGGGATACACAGATACGCAGTATTTT. Its translation: CASAPTSGGYTDTQYF.